This TCR beta chain originates from a study of T cell responses to AZD1222 COVID-19 vaccine. The table came from immunoSEQ multiplex PCR; TCRdb's copy has only in-frame clones and leaves some out. The sample includes roughly 140,000 clones, about 92% seen only once; the top ten take 9% to 15%. Study-level results: Possibly, clonal diversity was underestimated; donors were largely white British and included more females. Variant regions that are unmutated are reportedly the target of nearly half of spike-specific TCRs.

As concerns this clone: Its specificity is unknown.

Deletions cut 2 bases from V and 1 base from J, with 4 bases between. The CDR3 covers 12 residues. Germline V CDR1 and CDR2: SQVTM, ANQGSEA. The source material was peripheral blood, sampled after recovery from COVID-19. V usage is TRBV29-1 and J usage is TRBJ2-3; D ambiguous. This receptor was identified in an adult who had recovered from COVID-19. CDR3 nucleotide sequence: TGCAGCGTTGAAAGGGGCACAGATACGCAGTATTTT. It translates to CSVERGTDTQYF.